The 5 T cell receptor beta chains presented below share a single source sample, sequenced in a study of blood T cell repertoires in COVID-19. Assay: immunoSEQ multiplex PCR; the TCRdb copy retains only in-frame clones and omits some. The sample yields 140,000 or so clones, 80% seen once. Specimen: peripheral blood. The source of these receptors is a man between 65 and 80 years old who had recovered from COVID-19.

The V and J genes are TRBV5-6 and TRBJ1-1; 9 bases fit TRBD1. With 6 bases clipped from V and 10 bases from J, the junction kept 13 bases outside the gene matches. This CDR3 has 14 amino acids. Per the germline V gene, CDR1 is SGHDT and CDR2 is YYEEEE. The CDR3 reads CASIGTGLSSPAFF. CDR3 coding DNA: TGTGCCAGCATCGGGACAGGGTTATCTTCCCCAGCTTTCTTT.

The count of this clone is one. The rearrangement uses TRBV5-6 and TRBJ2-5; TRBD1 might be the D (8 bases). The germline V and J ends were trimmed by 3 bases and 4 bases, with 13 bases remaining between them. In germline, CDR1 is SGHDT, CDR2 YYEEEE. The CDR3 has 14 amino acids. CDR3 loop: CASSSTGEGETQYF. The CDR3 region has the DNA TGTGCCAGCAGCTCGACAGGGGAGGGAGAGACCCAGTACTTC.

CDR3 in amino acids: CASSPALTYEQYF. CDR3 sequence (DNA): TGTGCCAGCAGCCCCGCCCTAACCTACGAGCAGTACTTC. The rearrangement uses TRBV5-5 and TRBJ2-7; D is undetermined. CDR3 length equals 13 residues. The V gene lost 4 bases and the J gene lost 2 bases, with 10 bases spanning the gap. Per germline, CDR1 SGHKS and CDR2 YYEKEE (reference sequence). The complete variable domain, with remaining parts taken from reference TRBV5-5 and TRBJ2-7, reads DAGVTQSPTHLIKTRGQQVTLRCSPISGHKSVSWYQQVLGQGPQFIFQYYEKEERGRGNFPDRFSARQFPNYSSELNVNALLLGDSALYLCASSPALTYEQYFGPGTRLTVT.

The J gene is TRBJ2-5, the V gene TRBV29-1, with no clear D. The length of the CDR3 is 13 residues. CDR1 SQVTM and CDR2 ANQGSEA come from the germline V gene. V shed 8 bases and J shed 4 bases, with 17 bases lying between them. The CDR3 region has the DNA TGCAGCCTTTTGAAGGAGCCGGGAGAGACCCAGTACTTC. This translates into CSLLKEPGETQYF.

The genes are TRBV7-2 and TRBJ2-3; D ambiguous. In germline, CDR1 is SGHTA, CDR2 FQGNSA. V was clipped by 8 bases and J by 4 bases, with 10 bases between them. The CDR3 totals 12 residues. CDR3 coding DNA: TGTGCCAGCGGCCATATGGCAGATACGCAGTATTTT. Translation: CASGHMADTQYF.